This T cell receptor (beta chain) was captured in a study of neoadjuvant anti-PD-1 for oral cavity cancer. Study in general: Before surgery, most patients got three to four biweekly 3 mg/kg nivolumab doses.

The method was immunoSEQ multiplex PCR; TCRdb's version includes in-frame clones alone and lacks a portion of them. This table holds 15,000 to 20,000 clones, under 75% found once. This clone was recorded only once. As yet, its antigen is unknown. Study conclusions and caveats: Pretreatment Treg/Th17 ratio correlated inversely with post-treatment tumor clonality. Only three patients per response group were TCR-analyzed; validation needed.

Source: PBMCs, taken before nivolumab (anti-PD-1) treatment. The clonotype was recovered from a person aged 35-80 years with oral cavity squamous cell carcinoma.

The CDR3 protein is CASSREGLAGVGAGELFF. CDR3 nucleotides: TGTGCCAGCAGCCGGGAGGGGCTAGCGGGAGTGGGGGCCGGGGAGCTGTTTTTT. The V gene is TRBV4-2, the J gene TRBJ2-2; TRBD2 agrees at 10 bases. This CDR3 contains 18 residues. V lost 4 bases, J lost 6 bases, and 14 bases stayed unmatched. Per the germline V gene, CDR1 is LGHNA and CDR2 is YNFKEQ.